This TCR beta chain derives from a study of cytomegalovirus exposure and HLA in healthy donors. The PCR employed 60 Vbeta primers together with 13 Jbeta primers. Assay: immunoSEQ multiplex PCR; the TCRdb copy retains only in-frame clones and omits some. The sample table includes roughly 65,000 clones. The germline V and J ends were trimmed by 6 bases and 3 bases, with 8 bases remaining between them. This CDR3 has 11 amino acids. Germline V lookup: CDR1 DFQATT, CDR2 SNEGSKA (reference sequence). This clonotype originated in a boy younger than 18 in good health and CMV-seronegative. The chain recombines TRBV20-1 with TRBJ1-1, with a tentative D call TRBD1 (5 bases). Sequencing input: PBMCs. The CDR3 DNA reads TGCAGTGCAATACAGGACACTGAAGCTTTCTTT. This encodes CSAIQDTEAFF.